This record looks at one TCR beta chain sequence and its context. The data were obtained in a study of T-cell memory formation after mild COVID-19. TCRdb independently ran MiXCR on the 5' RACE reads; one entry per CDR3 protein. The sample shows 150,000 to 200,000 distinct CDR3 sequences, approximately 14% of them seen only once. The CDR3 has 13 amino acids. V was pared by 0 bases and J by 3 bases, with 4 bases between. Germline lookup yields CDR1 MNHNY and CDR2 SVGAGI (reference sequence). This receptor was identified in an adult woman who had mild COVID-19 (a few samples of this study predate the infection). Cell type and time point are not known. V gene TRBV6-6 combines with J gene TRBJ2-3, with no clear D. Sequencing was performed on PBMCs or a T cell subset sorted from them (not recorded which). The CDR3 loop is CASSYSETDTQYF. The DNA of the CDR3 is TGTGCCAGCAGTTACTCAGAGACAGATACGCAGTATTTT.